What follows are 32 T cell receptor beta chains derived from one specimen sequenced in a study of read filtering for tumor transcriptome and immune sequencing (dated by TCRdb to the early 2020s). TCRdb lists the instrument as Illumina HiSeq 4000. TCR libraries were constructed from approximately 360 ng RNA using the Immunoverse kit, and molecular barcoded adaptors covering alpha/delta and beta/gamma chains were employed. In TCRdb, the public reads were trimmed at Q25 with fastp and aligned with MiXCR, with productive beta chains retained. Rows matching on CDR3 protein sequence are summarized as one entry with the most common DNA and genes. In this sample the table shows fewer than 30,000 distinct CDR3 sequences, 20% to 25% of which occur a single time. The ten largest account for roughly a sixth of the sample. Input material: a population of CD138-negative cells sorted from bone marrow. The cell subset or site label of this sample denotes: bone marrow mononuclear cells depleted of CD138+ plasma/myeloma cells by negative magnetic selection. The receptors come from a donor over 35 with multiple myeloma.

This clonotype is labeled medium-sized. The V gene is TRBV20-1, the J gene TRBJ1-1, with D possibly being TRBD1 (6 bases). Germline loops: CDR1 DFQATT, CDR2 SNEGSKA (reference sequence). CDR3 size: 16 residues. Trimming cost V 0 bases and J 4 bases, with 18 bases left between them. This CDR3 reads CSARDLARGATTEAFF. In DNA, the CDR3 is TGCAGTGCTAGAGATCTGGCTAGGGGGGCCACCACTGAAGCTTTCTTT.

This clonotype was found many times. This chain uses TRBV13 with TRBJ2-3; no definite D call. Germline values: CDR1 PRHDT, CDR2 FYEKMQ (reference sequence). This CDR3 contains 13 residues. Trimming removed 5 bases at V and 0 bases at J, with 6 bases between. The CDR3 DNA follows: TGTGCCAGCAGCCGATCTAGCACAGATACGCAGTATTTT. Protein sequence: CASSRSSTDTQYF.

This clonotype was recorded at least ten times. The chain joins TRBV5-1 to TRBJ2-7; 11 nucleotides agree with TRBD2. Germline-derived CDR1 and CDR2 are SGHRS and YFSETQ. Germline trimming cut 0 bases from V and 9 bases from J; bases unmatched to any gene: 5. This CDR3 has 14 residues. As DNA, the CDR3 is TGCGCCAGCAGCTTGGAACTAGCGGGAGTTGCGCAGTACTTC. Translation: CASSLELAGVAQYF.

Turning to this clonotype: The conserved closing phenylalanine or tryptophan is absent in this CDR3, likely reflecting a read error. It is unclear where the CDR3 begins or ends on the DNA, so no DNA is shown, and the CDR3 is as TCRdb lists it. The chain has TRBV21-1 and TRBJ2-7; the table's D call, TRBD1, was not checked against the DNA. TRBV21-1 counts as a pseudogene. The CDR3 spans 14 residues, counting both ends. CDR3 protein: CASRTGDNSCEQYL.

This clonotype has a count of ten or more. This chain uses TRBV20-1 with TRBJ2-1; 12 nucleotides match TRBD2. The CDR3 is 16 amino acids. From germline, CDR1 is DFQATT and CDR2 SNEGSKA (reference sequence). The V and J ends lost 8 bases and 3 bases, in that order; junction bases with no gene match: 11. The CDR3 sequence is CSLRLAGAKIYNEQFF. CDR3 sequence (DNA): TGCAGTCTTCGACTAGCGGGAGCGAAAATCTACAATGAGCAGTTCTTC.

This clonotype has just a few counts. A read error may be the cause here, since a much bigger clone is one base away. CDR3 loop: CASRALSTEAFF. For the CDR3, the DNA is TGTGCCAGCAGGGCGTTGAGCACTGAAGCTTTCTTT. The V call is TRBV27, the J call TRBJ1-1; D remains unclear. The ends were cut back, 6 bases at V and 4 bases at J, with 9 bases in the middle. This CDR3 is built from 12 residues. The germline V gene encodes CDR1 MNHEY and CDR2 SMNVEV (reference sequence).

In its sample, this clonotype was seen many times. The V call is TRBV5-1, the J call TRBJ2-2, with 8 bases matching TRBD2. V was pared by 0 bases and J by 4 bases, with 5 bases of the junction left unmatched. This CDR3 comprises 16 residues. CDR1 is SGHRS, CDR2 YFSETQ, per germline. The CDR3 DNA follows: TGCGCCAGCAGCTTGGTGAGCGGGAGTCGCACCGGGGAGCTGTTTTTT. This codes for CASSLVSGSRTGELFF.

This clonotype was counted many times. J is TRBJ2-5 and V is TRBV20-1; D uncertain. Trimming pared 6 bases from V and 4 bases from J, leaving 18 bases between. This CDR3 is built from 14 residues. Germline V gene sequence: CDR1 DFQATT, CDR2 SNEGSKA (reference sequence). The CDR3 region has the DNA TGCAGTGCCCTTCCGAACCAGGAAGCAGAGACCCAGTACTTC. Its translation: CSALPNQEAETQYF.

This clonotype showed up many times. CDR3 coding DNA: TGTGCCAGCAGCTTAGCCCGTTTCTTTAGCGGAACTAGCACAGATACGCAGTATTTT. It is translated as CASSLARFFSGTSTDTQYF. The chain links TRBV7-8 to TRBJ2-3, with D possibly being TRBD2 (6 bases). There are 19 residues in the CDR3. CDR1 SGHVS and CDR2 FQNEAQ come from the germline V gene. V lost 0 bases and J lost 0, with 19 bases in between.

On this clonotype itself: A much larger clone is a single base away; this may be a read error. V and J are TRBV6-5 and TRBJ1-1, with unresolved D. CDR1 is MNHEY and CDR2 is SVGAGI in the germline V gene. The CDR3 runs to 14 residues. CDR3 bases: TGTGCCGGCAGTTACATAGGGATCACCTGGGAAGCTTTCTTT. This sequence encodes CAGSYIGITWEAFF.

To note about this clonotype: Given a much more abundant clone one base away, this may be a read error. This chain connects TRBV7-6 to TRBJ2-2; D ambiguous. CDR3 length equals 17 residues. Germline V gene data show CDR1 as SGHVS and CDR2 as FNYEAQ. This chain's CDR3 is CASNLVRGESNTGELFF. As DNA, the CDR3 is TGTGCCAGCAACTTAGTCAGAGGAGAGTCAAACACCGGGGAGCTGTTTTTT.

In its sample, this clonotype was seen once. With a much larger clone just one base away, this may be a read error. The genes are TRBV18 and TRBJ2-3; D not certain. CDR1 and CDR2 from the germline V gene are KGHSH and LQKENI. CDR3 length equals 12 residues. Trimming removed 8 bases from V and 5 bases from J, with 11 bases in between. CDR3 DNA sequence: TGTGCCAGCCCACGAGCAGTAGATACGCAGTATTTT. This encodes CASPRAVDTQYF.

This clonotype was counted many times. V usage is TRBV6-5 and J usage is TRBJ2-3, with a possible D match to TRBD2 (6 bases). The length of the CDR3 is 19 residues. CDR1 and CDR2 from the germline V gene are MNHEY and SVGAGI. V was shortened by 2 bases and J by 5 bases, with 26 bases between the two germline ends. In DNA form, the CDR3 reads TGTGCCAGCAGTTACCGATTCGCGTTCGGGGCAGAGGGAGGAGATACGCAGTATTTT. Amino acid sequence: CASSYRFAFGAEGGDTQYF.

This clonotype has a count of ten or more. Here the CDR3 DNA reads TGTGCCAGCATCCAGACAGGGAGCACCGGGGAGCTGTTTTTT. Amino acid sequence: CASIQTGSTGELFF. This rearrangement joins TRBV6-1 to TRBJ2-2; 7 bases line up with TRBD1. The CDR3 sequence is 14 residues long. J gave up 4 bases and V 7 bases, and 6 bases lay outside the gene matches. The V gene's germline CDR1 is MNHNS and CDR2 SASEGT.

This clonotype is deemed medium-sized. The V gene is TRBV6-6, the J gene TRBJ2-1, with 12 bases that match TRBD2. V shed 8 bases, J shed 3 bases, and the junction held 2 bases outside the gene matches. Germline V gene data show CDR1 as MNHNY and CDR2 as SVGAGI (reference sequence). The CDR3 covers 14 residues. The CDR3 region has the DNA TGTGCCAGCGGGGGACTAGCGGGCTACAATGAGCAGTTCTTC. The encoded protein is CASGGLAGYNEQFF.

At least ten counts were recorded for this clonotype. The rearrangement uses TRBV19 and TRBJ2-7; 9 positions match TRBD1. The germline CDR1 and CDR2 sequences are LNHDA and SQIVND (reference sequence). The CDR3 length is 15 residues. V trimming: 4 bases; J trimming: 3 bases; junction bases outside the gene matches: 7. In nucleotides, the CDR3 is TGTGCCAGTAGTACCACCGGGACAGGGAACTACGAGCAGTACTTC. Protein sequence: CASSTTGTGNYEQYF.

On this clonotype itself: Its ends do not fully match the called genes, so a read error is possible. This chain links TRBV28 with TRBJ1-5; tentatively, D is TRBD1 (6 bases). The CDR3 totals 16 residues. Looked up from germline, CDR1 is MDHEN and CDR2 is SYDVKM. CDR3 region: CASSPNPQGYNQPQRF. Here the CDR3 DNA reads TGTGCCAGCAGTCCGAACCCTCAGGGGTACAATCAGCCCCAGCGCTTT.

This clonotype is termed medium-sized. The CDR3 region is CSVELGAIAGEGDYEQFF. The CDR3 DNA reads as TGCAGCGTTGAACTGGGGGCGATAGCGGGAGAAGGCGATTATGAGCAGTTCTTC. The gene calls are TRBV29-1 and TRBJ2-1; 9 positions match TRBD2. The length of the CDR3 is 18 residues. V lost 2 bases and J lost 8; bases outside the gene matches: 19. The germline V gene encodes CDR1 SQVTM and CDR2 ANQGSEA.

This clonotype was found a few times. A single base separates this from a much larger clone, so it may be a read error. This likely comes from a read error, as the CDR3 has no conserved phenylalanine or tryptophan at its end. The V and J genes are TRBV28 and TRBJ2-7; D is possibly TRBD2 (6 bases). Germline loops: CDR1 MDHEN, CDR2 SYDVKM. CDR3 length equals 15 residues. CDR3 protein: CVSSAPGLSLYEQYL. The CDR3 DNA sequence: TGTGTCAGCAGCGCTCCGGGACTTTCCCTCTACGAGCAGTACCTC.

This clonotype was observed many times. The chain uses TRBV25-1 and TRBJ2-7; D is unresolved. Germline-derived CDR1 and CDR2 are MGHDK and SYGVNS. The V end lost 7 bases, the J end lost 6 bases, and 10 bases lay between the germline ends. The CDR3 spans 11 residues. CDR3 nucleotides: TGTGCCAGCACCTCACTCGTCGAGCAGTACTTC. As protein: CASTSLVEQYF.

This clonotype qualifies as medium-sized (0.01 to 0.1%). The chain combines TRBV18 with TRBJ2-1; D uncertain. Germline assignment: CDR1 KGHSH and CDR2 LQKENI. This CDR3 spans 14 amino acids. With 2 bases removed from V and 0 bases from J, the gap between germline ends came to 5 bases. The DNA for the CDR3 is TGTGCCAGCTCACCAAGGAGCTCCTACAATGAGCAGTTCTTC. This codes for CASSPRSSYNEQFF.

In its sample, this clonotype was seen many times. The chain recombines TRBV11-2 with TRBJ2-7; D is uncertain. The CDR3 is 17 residues long. Between the trimmed V and J ends, which lost 2 bases and 0 bases, there was a span of 17 bases. The germline CDR1 and CDR2 sequences are SGHAT and FQNNGV. CDR3 residues: CASSLFSNHGFSYEQYF. Here the CDR3 DNA reads TGTGCCAGCAGCTTATTCAGCAACCACGGGTTCTCCTACGAGCAGTACTTC.

This clonotype is medium-sized in the sample. V and J are TRBV27 and TRBJ1-1; D possibly corresponds to TRBD1 (5 bases). V lost 3 bases and J lost 2, with 13 bases in between. Looked up from germline, CDR1 is MNHEY and CDR2 is SMNVEV (reference sequence). The CDR3 runs 15 residues. This CDR3 reads CASSLGVSTNTEAFF. DNA of the CDR3: TGTGCCAGCAGTTTGGGGGTATCAACAAACACTGAAGCTTTCTTT.

This clonotype has just a few counts. A much bigger clone sits one base away, suggesting this may be a read error. In DNA form, the CDR3 reads TGTGCCAGTAGTACATCGGGACAGGGGGAGGATGAGCAGTTCTTC. Amino acid sequence: CASSTSGQGEDEQFF. This chain uses TRBV19 with TRBJ2-1; 11 bases line up with TRBD1. Germline V gene lookup returns CDR1 LNHDA and CDR2 SQIVND (reference sequence). Losses at the gene ends were 4 bases for V and 8 bases for J; bases not matched to a gene: 7. The CDR3 contains 15 residues.

This clonotype has ten or more counts. The rearrangement joins TRBV28 to TRBJ2-7, with TRBD2 matching 9 bases. Per the germline V gene, CDR1 is MDHEN and CDR2 is SYDVKM. J lost 3 bases, V lost 6 bases, and 6 bases had no gene match. The CDR3 sequence is 14 residues long. Written as DNA, the CDR3 is TGTGCCAGCAGACCTAGCGGGAAAGGCTACGAGCAGTACTTC. Translated, it gives CASRPSGKGYEQYF.

This clonotype was recorded many times. The chain combines TRBV7-9 with TRBJ2-1, with 7 bases lining up with TRBD1. Germline CDR1 SEHNR, CDR2 FQNEAQ (reference sequence). The CDR3 length is 15 residues. After removal of 5 bases from V and 7 bases from J, the junction contained 11 bases not matched to a gene. CDR3: CASSAKGQAINEQFF. As DNA, the CDR3 is TGTGCCAGCAGCGCCAAAGGACAGGCGATTAATGAGCAGTTCTTC.

There are many counts of this clonotype. This chain connects TRBV19 to TRBJ2-4; 8 nucleotides agree with TRBD1. Germline loops: CDR1 LNHDA, CDR2 SQIVND (reference sequence). This CDR3 comprises 16 residues. Losses at the gene ends were 6 bases for V and 6 bases for J; bases not matched to a gene: 13. As DNA, the CDR3 is TGTGCCAGTAGCCATGGACAGGGTGTGTCCAGAAACATTCAGTACTTC. Encoded protein: CASSHGQGVSRNIQYF.

This clonotype occurred many times. The V call is TRBV20-1, the J call TRBJ2-7, with D perhaps TRBD2 (6 bases). V shed 0 bases and J shed 2 bases, with 23 bases lying between them. This CDR3 contains 18 residues. Germline V lookup: CDR1 DFQATT, CDR2 SNEGSKA (reference sequence). The CDR3 coding sequence is TGCAGTGCTAGAGATCCTCACCTCCGAGGCGGGGCAGCCTACGAGCAGTACTTC. It translates to CSARDPHLRGGAAYEQYF.

This clonotype was found many times. This chain connects TRBV28 to TRBJ2-7; maybe TRBD2 (5 bases). The CDR3 has 15 residues. V lost 5 bases and J lost 2, with 16 bases in between. Germline CDR1 and CDR2: MDHEN and SYDVKM. The CDR3 spells CASSPPGTLAYEQYF. CDR3 DNA: TGTGCCAGCAGTCCCCCGGGAACATTAGCCTACGAGCAGTACTTC.

This clonotype has ten or more counts. V and J are TRBV7-3 and TRBJ2-3, with TRBD2 as a possible D gene (6 bases). Germline V gives CDR1 SGHTA, CDR2 FQGTGA. The CDR3 sequence is 14 residues long. Between the trimmed V and J ends, which lost 2 bases and 5 bases, there was a span of 11 bases. In DNA, the CDR3 is TGTGCCAGCAGCTTATTTGGGACTCTAGATACGCAGTATTTT. Amino acids: CASSLFGTLDTQYF. Full variable domain (missing parts from reference TRBV7-3 and TRBJ2-3): GAGVSQTPSNKVTEKGKYVELRCDPISGHTALYWYRQSLGQGPEFLIYFQGTGAADDSGLPNDRFFAVRPEGSVSTLKIQRTERGDSAVYLCASSLFGTLDTQYFGPGTRLTVL.

This clonotype was found many times. Here the CDR3 reads CASRARGNTGELFF. CDR3 bases: TGTGCCAGTAGGGCCAGGGGGAACACCGGGGAGCTGTTTTTT. The V gene is TRBV19, the J gene TRBJ2-2; a possible D gene is TRBD1 (6 bases). The CDR3 is made up of 14 amino acids. Trimming cost V 6 bases and J 1 base, with 9 bases left between them. Per the germline V gene, CDR1 is LNHDA and CDR2 is SQIVND (reference sequence). Full variable domain (rest looked up from reference TRBV19 and TRBJ2-2): DGGITQSPKYLFRKEGQNVTLSCEQNLNHDAMYWYRQDPGQGLRLIYYSQIVNDFQKGDIAEGYSVSREKKESFPLTVTSAQKNPTAFYLCASRARGNTGELFFGEGSRLTVL.

The sample holds many counts of this clonotype. CDR3: CASSLKVRGSNQPQHF. In DNA, the CDR3 is TGTGCCAGCAGCTTAAAGGTCAGGGGTAGCAATCAGCCCCAGCATTTT. This chain joins TRBV7-3 and TRBJ1-5; perhaps TRBD1 as D (6 bases). V lost 1 base and J lost 0, with 10 bases in between. Germline V CDR1 and CDR2: SGHTA, FQGTGA. CDR3 length equals 16 residues.